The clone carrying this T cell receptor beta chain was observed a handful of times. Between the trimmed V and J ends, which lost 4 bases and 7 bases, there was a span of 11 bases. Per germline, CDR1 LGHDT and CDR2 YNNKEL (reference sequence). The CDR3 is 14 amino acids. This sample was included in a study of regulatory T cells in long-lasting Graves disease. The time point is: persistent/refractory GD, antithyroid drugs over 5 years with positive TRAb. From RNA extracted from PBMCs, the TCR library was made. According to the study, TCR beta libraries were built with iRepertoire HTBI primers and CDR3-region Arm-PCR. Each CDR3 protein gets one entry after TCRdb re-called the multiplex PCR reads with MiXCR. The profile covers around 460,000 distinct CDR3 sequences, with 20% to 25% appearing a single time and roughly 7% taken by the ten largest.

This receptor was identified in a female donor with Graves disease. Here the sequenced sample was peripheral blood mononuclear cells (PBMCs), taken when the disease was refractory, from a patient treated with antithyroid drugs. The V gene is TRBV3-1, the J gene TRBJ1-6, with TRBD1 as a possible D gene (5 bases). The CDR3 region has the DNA TGTGCCAGCAGCCTGGACGGGGGAAATTCACCCCTCCACTTT. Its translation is CASSLDGGNSPLHF.